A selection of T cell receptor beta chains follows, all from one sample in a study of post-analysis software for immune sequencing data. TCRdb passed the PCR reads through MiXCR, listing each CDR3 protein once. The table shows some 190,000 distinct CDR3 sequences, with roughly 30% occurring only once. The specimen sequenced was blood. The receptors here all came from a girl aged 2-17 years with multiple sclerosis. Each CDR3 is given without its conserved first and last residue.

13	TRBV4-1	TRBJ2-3	ASSQGGLSGDTQY
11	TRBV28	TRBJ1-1	ASSLNSGSEAF
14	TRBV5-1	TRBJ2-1	ASRAGSELLHNEQF
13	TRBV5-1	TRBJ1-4	ASSGTGATNEKLF
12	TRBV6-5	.	ASSWGQLQETQF
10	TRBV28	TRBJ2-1	ASSSPPLEQF
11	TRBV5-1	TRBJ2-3	ASSLDYQIAQY
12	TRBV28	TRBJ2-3	ASAEGGRAGTQY
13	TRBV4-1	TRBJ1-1	ASSQRPLGYTEAF
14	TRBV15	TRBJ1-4	ATSPNIPATNEKLF
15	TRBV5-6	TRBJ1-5	ASSLLQGTGPNQPQH
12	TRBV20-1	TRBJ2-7	SATRGRGTYEQY
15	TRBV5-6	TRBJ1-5	ASTTPKRDECNQPQH
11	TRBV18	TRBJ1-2	ASSPQGFDGYT
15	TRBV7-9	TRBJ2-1	ASSPTLGSGLLNEQF
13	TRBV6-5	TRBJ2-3	ASTMGTLYTDTQY
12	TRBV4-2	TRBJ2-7	ASSQASVGGEQY
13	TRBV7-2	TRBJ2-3	ASSSGTTRTDTQY
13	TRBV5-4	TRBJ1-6	ASSFPEPYNSPLH
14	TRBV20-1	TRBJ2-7	SARHWLAETIYEQY
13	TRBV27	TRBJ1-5	ASSSFGGGNQPQH
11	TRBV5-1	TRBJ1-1	ASSYWMNTEAF
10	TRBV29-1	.	SARDTDYEQY
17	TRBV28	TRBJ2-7	ASSFPQLRRASGSYEQY
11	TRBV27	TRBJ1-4	ASSGQRGEKLF
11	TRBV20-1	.	SARLAAYNEQY
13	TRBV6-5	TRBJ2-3	ASTYRGGRTDTQY
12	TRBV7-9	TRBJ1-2	ASSWTGVHYGYT
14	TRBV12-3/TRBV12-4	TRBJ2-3	ASSLVSNSPTDTQY
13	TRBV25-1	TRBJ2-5	ASSLHPRAKETQY
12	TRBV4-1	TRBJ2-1	ASSQTASYNEQF
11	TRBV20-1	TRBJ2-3	SARDYRGDTQY
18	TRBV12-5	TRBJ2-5	ASGLVGKGLTSGAQETQY
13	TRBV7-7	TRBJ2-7	ASSLGTGLSYEQY